The TCR beta chain under discussion was sequenced for a study of blood T cell repertoires in COVID-19. Overall study context: Samples came from the United States, Italy and Spain, spanning acute and convalescent COVID-19. Sample material is recorded as cDNA or gDNA derived from T cells, B-cell-depleted T cells, or PBMCs.

In the original processing: Counts of nucleated cells, estimated from reference gene primer amplification, were obtained. Assay: immunoSEQ multiplex PCR; the TCRdb copy retains only in-frame clones and omits some. V, J and clone size derive from that table, while D and trimming were established from the DNA sequence. The sample yields tens of thousands of clones, roughly 82% seen once. The sequencing input was peripheral blood. The source of this sequence is a woman of 80 years or more with acute or convalescent COVID-19.

CDR3 coding DNA: TGTGCCAGTAGTGTGACAGGAGAACATAATTCACCCCTCCACTTT. Translation gives CASSVTGEHNSPLHF. V gene TRBV19 combines with J gene TRBJ1-6; perhaps TRBD1 as D (6 bases). The CDR3 extends over 15 amino acids. CDR1 is LNHDA and CDR2 is SQIVND in the germline V gene (reference sequence). V shed 5 bases and J shed 5 bases, with 13 bases lying between them.